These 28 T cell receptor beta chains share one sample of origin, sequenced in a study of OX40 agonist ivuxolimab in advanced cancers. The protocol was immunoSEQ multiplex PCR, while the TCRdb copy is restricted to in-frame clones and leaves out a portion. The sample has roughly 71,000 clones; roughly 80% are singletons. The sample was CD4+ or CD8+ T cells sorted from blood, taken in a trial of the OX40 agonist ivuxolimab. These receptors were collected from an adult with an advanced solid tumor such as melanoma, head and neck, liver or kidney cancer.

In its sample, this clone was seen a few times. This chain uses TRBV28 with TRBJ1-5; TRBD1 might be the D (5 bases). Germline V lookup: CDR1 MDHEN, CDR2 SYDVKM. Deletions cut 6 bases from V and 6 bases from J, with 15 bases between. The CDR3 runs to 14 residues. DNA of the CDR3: TGTGCCAGCAGCCTCACCGGGACTACTCAGCCCCAGCATTTT. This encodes CASSLTGTTQPQHF.

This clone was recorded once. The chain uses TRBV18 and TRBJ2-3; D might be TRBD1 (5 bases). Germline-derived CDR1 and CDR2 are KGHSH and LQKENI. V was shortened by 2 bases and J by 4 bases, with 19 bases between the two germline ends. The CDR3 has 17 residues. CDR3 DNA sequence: TGTGCCAGCTCACCAGGGAACGGCCATATAGGGGCAGATACGCAGTATTTT. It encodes CASSPGNGHIGADTQYF.

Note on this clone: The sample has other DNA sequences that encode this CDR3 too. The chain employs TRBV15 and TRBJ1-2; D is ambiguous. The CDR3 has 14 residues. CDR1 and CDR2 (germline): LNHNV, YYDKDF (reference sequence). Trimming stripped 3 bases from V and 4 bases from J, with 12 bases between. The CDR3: CATSRPERFYGYTF. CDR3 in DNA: TGTGCCACCAGCAGGCCTGAGAGGTTCTATGGCTACACCTTC.

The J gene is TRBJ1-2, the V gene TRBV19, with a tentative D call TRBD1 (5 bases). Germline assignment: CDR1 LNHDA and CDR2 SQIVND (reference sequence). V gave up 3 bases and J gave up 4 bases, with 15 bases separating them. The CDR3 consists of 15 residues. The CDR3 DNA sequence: TGTGCCAGTAGTATTACCTCGGTAGACAGCTATGGCTACACCTTC. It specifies CASSITSVDSYGYTF.

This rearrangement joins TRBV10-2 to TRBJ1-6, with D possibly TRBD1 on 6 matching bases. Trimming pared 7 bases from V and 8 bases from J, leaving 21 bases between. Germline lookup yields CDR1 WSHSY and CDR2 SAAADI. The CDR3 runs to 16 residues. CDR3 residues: CASTRTAGSPDSPLHF. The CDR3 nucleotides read TGCGCCAGCACCAGGACAGCCGGCTCACCAGATTCACCCCTCCACTTT.

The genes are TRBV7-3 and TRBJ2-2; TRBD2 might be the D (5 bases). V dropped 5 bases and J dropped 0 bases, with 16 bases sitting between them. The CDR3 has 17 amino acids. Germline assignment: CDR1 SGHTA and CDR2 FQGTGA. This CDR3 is CASSTGLGPPNTGELFF. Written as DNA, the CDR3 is TGTGCCAGCAGCACCGGACTTGGACCCCCGAACACCGGGGAGCTGTTTTTT.

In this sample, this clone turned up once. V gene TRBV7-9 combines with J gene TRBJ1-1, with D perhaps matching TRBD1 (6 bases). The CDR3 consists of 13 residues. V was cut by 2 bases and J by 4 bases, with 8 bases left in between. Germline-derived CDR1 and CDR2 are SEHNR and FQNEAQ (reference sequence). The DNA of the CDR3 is TGTGCCAGCAGCTTAACAGGGCCCACTGAAGCTTTCTTT. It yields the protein CASSLTGPTEAFF. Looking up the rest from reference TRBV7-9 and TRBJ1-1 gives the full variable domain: DTGVSQNPRHKITKRGQNVTFRCDPISEHNRLYWYRQTLGQGPEFLTYFQNEAQLEKSRLLSDRFSAERPKGSFSTLEIQRTEQGDSAMYLCASSLTGPTEAFFGQGTRLTVV.

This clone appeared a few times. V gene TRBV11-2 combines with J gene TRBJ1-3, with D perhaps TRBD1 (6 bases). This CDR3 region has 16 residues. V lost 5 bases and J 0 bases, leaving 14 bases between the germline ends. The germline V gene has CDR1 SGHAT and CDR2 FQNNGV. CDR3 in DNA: TGTGCCAGCAGCCCAATCCGGGGGCCCTCTGGAAACACCATATATTTT. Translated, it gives CASSPIRGPSGNTIYF. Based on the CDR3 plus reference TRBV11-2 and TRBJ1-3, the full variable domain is EAGVAQSPRYKIIEKRQSVAFWCNPISGHATLYWYQQILGQGPKLLIQFQNNGVVDDSQLPKDRFSAERLKGVDSTLKIQPAKLEDSAVYLCASSPIRGPSGNTIYFGEGSWLTVV.

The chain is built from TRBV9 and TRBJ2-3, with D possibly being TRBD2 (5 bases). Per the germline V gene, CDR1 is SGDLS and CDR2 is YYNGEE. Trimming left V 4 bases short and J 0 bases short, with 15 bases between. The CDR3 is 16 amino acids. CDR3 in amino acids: CASSPSAGTSTDTQYF. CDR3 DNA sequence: TGTGCCAGCAGCCCTTCCGCGGGTACTAGCACAGATACGCAGTATTTT.

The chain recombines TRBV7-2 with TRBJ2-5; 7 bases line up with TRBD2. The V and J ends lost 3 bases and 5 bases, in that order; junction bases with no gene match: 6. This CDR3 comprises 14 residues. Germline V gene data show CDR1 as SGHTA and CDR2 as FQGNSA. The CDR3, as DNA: TGTGCCAGCAGCTTTTATTTGCGGGGGGAGACCCAGTACTTC. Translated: CASSFYLRGETQYF.

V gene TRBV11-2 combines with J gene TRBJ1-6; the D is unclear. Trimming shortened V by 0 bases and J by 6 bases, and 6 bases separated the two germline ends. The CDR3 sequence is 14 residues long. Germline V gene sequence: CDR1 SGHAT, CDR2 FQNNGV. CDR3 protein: CASSLDEFNSPLHF. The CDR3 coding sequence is TGTGCCAGCAGCTTAGATGAGTTTAATTCACCCCTCCACTTT.

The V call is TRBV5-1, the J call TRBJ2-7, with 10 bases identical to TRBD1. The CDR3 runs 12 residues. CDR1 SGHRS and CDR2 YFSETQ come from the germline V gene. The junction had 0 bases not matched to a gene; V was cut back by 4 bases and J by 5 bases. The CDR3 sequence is CASSGTGDEQYF. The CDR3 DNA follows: TGCGCCAGCAGCGGGACAGGGGACGAGCAGTACTTC.

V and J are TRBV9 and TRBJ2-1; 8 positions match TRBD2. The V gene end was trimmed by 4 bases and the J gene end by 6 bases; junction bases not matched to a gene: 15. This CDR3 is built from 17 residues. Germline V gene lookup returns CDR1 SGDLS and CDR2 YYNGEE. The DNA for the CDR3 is TGTGCCAGCAGCAAAACCCCCGGGACTAGTTCCGTCAATGAGCAGTTCTTC. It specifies CASSKTPGTSSVNEQFF.

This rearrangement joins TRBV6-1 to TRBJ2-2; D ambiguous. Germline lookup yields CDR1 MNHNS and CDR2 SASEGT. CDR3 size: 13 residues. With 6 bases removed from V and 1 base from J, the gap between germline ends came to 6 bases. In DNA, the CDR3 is TGTGCCAGCAGAGGGAAGAACACCGGGGAGCTGTTTTTT. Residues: CASRGKNTGELFF.

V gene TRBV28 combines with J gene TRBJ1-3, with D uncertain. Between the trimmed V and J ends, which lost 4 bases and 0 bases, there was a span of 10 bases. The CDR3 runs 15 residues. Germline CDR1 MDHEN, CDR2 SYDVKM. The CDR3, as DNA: TGTGCCAGCAGTTCAGGTTCCCACTCTGGAAACACCATATATTTT. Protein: CASSSGSHSGNTIYF.

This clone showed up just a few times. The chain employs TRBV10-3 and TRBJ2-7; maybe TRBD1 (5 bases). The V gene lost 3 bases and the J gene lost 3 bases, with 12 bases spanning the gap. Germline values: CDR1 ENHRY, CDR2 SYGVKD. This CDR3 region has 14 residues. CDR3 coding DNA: TGTGCCATCAGTGAAAGGGGCAGTAGCTACGAGCAGTACTTC. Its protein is CAISERGSSYEQYF.

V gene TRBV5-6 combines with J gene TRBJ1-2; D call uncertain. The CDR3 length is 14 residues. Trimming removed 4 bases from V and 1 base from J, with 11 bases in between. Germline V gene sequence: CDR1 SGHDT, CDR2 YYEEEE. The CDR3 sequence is CASSGRIYNYGYTF. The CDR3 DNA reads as TGTGCCAGCAGCGGCAGAATTTATAACTATGGCTACACCTTC.

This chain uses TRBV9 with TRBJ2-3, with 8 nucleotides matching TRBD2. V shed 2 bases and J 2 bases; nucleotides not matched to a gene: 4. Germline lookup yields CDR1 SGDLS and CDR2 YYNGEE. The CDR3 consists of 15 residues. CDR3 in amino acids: CASSVGTSPTDTQYF. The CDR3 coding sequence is TGTGCCAGCAGCGTGGGGACTAGTCCCACAGATACGCAGTATTTT.

The CDR3 protein is CASSPSWGIEKLFF. CDR3 DNA sequence: TGTGCCAGCAGCCCTTCGTGGGGAATCGAAAAACTGTTTTTT. V gene TRBV7-2 combines with J gene TRBJ1-4; D not certain. V lost 5 bases to trimming and J lost 8 bases, with 15 bases between them. The CDR3 covers 14 residues. From germline, CDR1 is SGHTA and CDR2 FQGNSA.

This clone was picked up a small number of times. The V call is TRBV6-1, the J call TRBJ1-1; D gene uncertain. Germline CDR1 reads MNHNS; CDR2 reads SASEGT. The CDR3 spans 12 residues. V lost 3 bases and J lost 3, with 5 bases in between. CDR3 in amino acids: CASSDFDTEAFF. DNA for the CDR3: TGTGCCAGCAGTGATTTCGACACTGAAGCTTTCTTT.

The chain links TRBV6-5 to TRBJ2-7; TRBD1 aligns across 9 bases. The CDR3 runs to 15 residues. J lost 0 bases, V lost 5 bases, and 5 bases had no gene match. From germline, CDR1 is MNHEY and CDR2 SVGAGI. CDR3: CASSHGQGYSYEQYF. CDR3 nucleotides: TGTGCCAGCAGTCACGGACAGGGGTACTCCTACGAGCAGTACTTC.

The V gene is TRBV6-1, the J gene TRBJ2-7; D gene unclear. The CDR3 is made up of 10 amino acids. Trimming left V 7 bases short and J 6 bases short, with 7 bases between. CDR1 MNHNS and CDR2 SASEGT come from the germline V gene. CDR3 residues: CASKASEQYF. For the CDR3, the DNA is TGTGCCAGCAAGGCGAGCGAGCAGTACTTC.

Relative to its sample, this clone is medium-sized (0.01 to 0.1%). The CDR3 region is CASSRSDSYEQYF. DNA of the CDR3: TGTGCCAGCAGTAGGAGCGACTCCTACGAGCAGTACTTC. The chain links TRBV6-5 to TRBJ2-7; D uncertain. Per the germline V gene, CDR1 is MNHEY and CDR2 is SVGAGI. V was shortened by 5 bases and J by 0 bases, with 8 bases between the two germline ends. This CDR3 contains 13 residues.

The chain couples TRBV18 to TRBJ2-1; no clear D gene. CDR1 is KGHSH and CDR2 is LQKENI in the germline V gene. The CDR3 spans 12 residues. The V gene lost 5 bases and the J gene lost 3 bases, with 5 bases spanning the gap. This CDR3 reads CASSYNYNEQFF. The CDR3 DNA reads TGTGCCAGCTCATATAACTACAATGAGCAGTTCTTC.

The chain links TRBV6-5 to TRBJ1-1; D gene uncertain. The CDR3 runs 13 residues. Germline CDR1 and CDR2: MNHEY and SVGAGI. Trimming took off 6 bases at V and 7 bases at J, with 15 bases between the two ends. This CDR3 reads CASSNPSLGEAFF. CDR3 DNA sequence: TGTGCCAGCAGCAACCCCAGTCTGGGTGAAGCTTTCTTT.

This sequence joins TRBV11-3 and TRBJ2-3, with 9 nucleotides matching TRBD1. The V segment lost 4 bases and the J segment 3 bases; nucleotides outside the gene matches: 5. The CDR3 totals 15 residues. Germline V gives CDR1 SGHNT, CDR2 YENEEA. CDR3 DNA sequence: TGTGCCAGCAGCTGGGGACAGGGTGAGACAGATACGCAGTATTTT. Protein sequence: CASSWGQGETDTQYF.

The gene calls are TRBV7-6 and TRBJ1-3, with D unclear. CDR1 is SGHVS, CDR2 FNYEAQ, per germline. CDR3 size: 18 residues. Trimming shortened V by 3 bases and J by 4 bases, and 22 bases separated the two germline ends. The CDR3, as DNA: TGTGCCAGCAGCTTCTTGTCAGCTAAGAACCCCTCGGGAAACACCATATATTTT. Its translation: CASSFLSAKNPSGNTIYF.

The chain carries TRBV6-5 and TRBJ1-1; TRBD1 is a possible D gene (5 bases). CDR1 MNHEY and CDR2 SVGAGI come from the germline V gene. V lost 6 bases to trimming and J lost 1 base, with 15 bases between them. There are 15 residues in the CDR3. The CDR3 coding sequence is TGTGCCAGCAGCCCGTTGGGCGGACAGAACACTGAAGCTTTCTTT. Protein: CASSPLGGQNTEAFF.